These 13 T cell receptor beta chains share one sample of origin, sequenced in a study of T-cell reconstitution after alpha-beta-depleted transplantation in children. Unique molecular identifiers were incorporated during preparation of the TCRbeta library. TCRdb reanalysed the PCR reads using MiXCR and keeps one entry per CDR3 protein. The sample consists of a few hundred thousand distinct CDR3 sequences, roughly 13% of them appearing once. This specimen consisted of PBMCs, mostly from graft donor cells, obtained 360 days after TCRalphabeta/CD19-depleted stem cell transplant. Every receptor here comes from a male patient between 10 and 17 years old who had a stem cell transplant for acute myeloid leukemia, so the T cells may come from the graft donor.

The chain combines TRBV30 with TRBJ1-2; D gene ambiguous. The CDR3 runs 11 residues. V dropped 0 bases and J dropped 7 bases, with 6 bases sitting between them. Germline CDR1 and CDR2: GTSNPN and SVGIG (reference sequence). CDR3 sequence reads: CAWSVTGGYTF. In DNA, the CDR3 is TGTGCCTGGAGTGTCACTGGTGGCTACACCTTC.

This clonotype was detected a few times. The gene calls are TRBV9 and TRBJ2-5; a possible D gene is TRBD1 (5 bases). CDR1 is SGDLS, CDR2 YYNGEE, per germline. V shed 5 bases and J shed 2 bases, with 22 bases lying between them. The CDR3 is made up of 17 amino acids. The CDR3 DNA reads as TGTGCCAGCAGTGACCAGCCAGGGCGGAGATTACAAGAGACCCAGTACTTC. Translating it yields CASSDQPGRRLQETQYF.

This clonotype was seen only a few times. The chain is built from TRBV29-1 and TRBJ2-7, with D perhaps given as TRBD1 or TRBD2 (6 bases each). The germline gives CDR1 SQVTM, CDR2 ANQGSEA. The CDR3 is 13 amino acids. V was pared by 1 base and J by 5 bases, with 12 bases between. The CDR3 coding sequence is TGCAGCGTTGAAGCTAGGGGGGTAAACGAGCAGTACTTC. Translating it yields CSVEARGVNEQYF.

This clonotype was detected a few times. V gene TRBV11-1 combines with J gene TRBJ2-1, with D unclear. V was trimmed by 3 bases and J by 9 bases, leaving 18 bases between them. The CDR3 is 15 amino acids. Germline assignment: CDR1 SGHAT and CDR2 FQDESV (reference sequence). As DNA, the CDR3 is TGTGCCAGCAGCTTTAACTTTGTCCCAGGCAGTGAGCAGTTCTTC. Translated, it gives CASSFNFVPGSEQFF.

This clonotype has only a few counts. This chain connects TRBV12-3 or TRBV12-4 to TRBJ2-3, with D perhaps matching TRBD1 (6 bases). Trimming stripped 5 bases from V and 3 bases from J, with 30 bases between. CDR3 length: 20 residues. CDR3: CASSRSGTFSTLTGTDTQYF. The CDR3, as DNA: TGTGCCAGCAGTCGGTCCGGGACATTCTCTACCCTGACGGGGACAGATACGCAGTATTTT.

Comments on this clonotype: At one end the junction does not follow the germline gene, possibly because of a read error. This chain uses TRBV7-2 with TRBJ2-1, with 9 bases fitting TRBD2. Germline assignment: CDR1 SGHTA and CDR2 FQGNSA. The CDR3 is 16 amino acids. The CDR3 loop reads CASSLARGGPYNEQSF. The CDR3 DNA follows: TGTGCCAGCAGCTTAGCGCGGGGGGGCCCCTACAATGAGCAGTCCTTC.

This clonotype was recorded a few times. The CDR3 nucleotides read TGTGCCAGCAGCTCAGCGGGAGGGTCCCAAGAGACCCAGTACTTC. Translated, it gives CASSSAGGSQETQYF. This chain connects TRBV7-2 to TRBJ2-5, with 10 bases aligning to TRBD2. CDR1 and CDR2 (germline): SGHTA, FQGNSA. The CDR3 is 15 amino acids. Trimming took 4 bases from V and 1 from J; bases not matched to a gene: 3.

The chain uses TRBV11-2 and TRBJ2-5; 12 bases line up with TRBD1. The V gene's germline CDR1 is SGHAT and CDR2 FQNNGV. CDR3 length equals 18 residues. V was clipped by 6 bases and J by 5 bases; unmatched bases: 16. For the CDR3, the DNA is TGTGCCAGCAGACGTTTAGCCGGGACAGGGGGCAGAACGGAGACCCAGTACTTC. Translating it yields CASRRLAGTGGRTETQYF.

The chain joins TRBV6-5 to TRBJ2-5; unclear D gene. The germline CDR1 and CDR2 sequences are MNHEY and SVGAGI. This CDR3 comprises 14 residues. V lost 4 bases and J 2 bases, leaving 11 bases between the germline ends. This CDR3 reads CASSWVPEQETQYF. The CDR3 DNA follows: TGTGCCAGCAGTTGGGTCCCCGAACAAGAGACCCAGTACTTC.

The chain links TRBV5-1 to TRBJ2-7, with a tentative D call TRBD1 (6 bases). Germline V lookup: CDR1 SGHRS, CDR2 YFSETQ. The CDR3 has 16 amino acids. The germline V and J ends were trimmed by 0 bases and 0 bases, with 13 bases remaining between them. This CDR3 reads CASSLGETGYSYEQYF. For the CDR3, the DNA is TGCGCCAGCAGCTTGGGGGAGACAGGATACTCCTACGAGCAGTACTTC.

This clonotype was counted between two and nine times. This sequence joins TRBV28 and TRBJ2-3; TRBD2 aligns across 13 bases. The CDR3 loop spans 18 amino acids. V lost 5 bases to trimming and J lost 2 bases; unmatched junction nucleotides: 10. Looked up from germline, CDR1 is MDHEN and CDR2 is SYDVKM. This chain's CDR3 is CASSMGEGLAGFTDTQYF. The CDR3 nucleotides are TGTGCCAGCAGTATGGGCGAGGGACTAGCGGGATTCACAGATACGCAGTATTTT.

The CDR3 sequence: CSVRGGGYEQYF. The CDR3 DNA follows: TGCAGCGTTCGGGGGGGAGGTTACGAGCAGTACTTC. This sequence joins TRBV29-1 and TRBJ2-7, with 8 bases fitting TRBD2. CDR1 and CDR2 from the germline V gene are SQVTM and ANQGSEA. The CDR3 is 12 residues long. V lost 5 bases and J lost 4; bases outside the gene matches: 4.

The CDR3 sequence: CSASGPDTYEQYF. For the CDR3, the DNA is TGCAGTGCTAGCGGCCCGGACACCTACGAGCAGTACTTC. V usage is TRBV20-1 and J usage is TRBJ2-7; possible D gene TRBD1, 5 bases. V was clipped by 3 bases and J by 2 bases, with 11 bases between them. The CDR3 length is 13 residues. Germline V gene lookup returns CDR1 DFQATT and CDR2 SNEGSKA (reference sequence).